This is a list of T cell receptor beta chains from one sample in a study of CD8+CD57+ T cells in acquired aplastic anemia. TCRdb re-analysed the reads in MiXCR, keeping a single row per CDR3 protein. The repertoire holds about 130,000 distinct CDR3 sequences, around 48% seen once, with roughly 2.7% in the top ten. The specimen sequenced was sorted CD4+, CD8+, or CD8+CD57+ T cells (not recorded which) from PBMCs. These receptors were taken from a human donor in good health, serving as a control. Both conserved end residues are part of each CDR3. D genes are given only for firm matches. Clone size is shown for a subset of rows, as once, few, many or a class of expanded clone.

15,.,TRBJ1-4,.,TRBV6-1,TGTGCCAGCAGTGGGCTTGGGACAACTAATGAAGAACTGTTTTTT,CASSGLGTTNEELFF
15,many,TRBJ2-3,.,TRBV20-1,TGCAGTGCTGGACGACAGTCCTCAGGAGCAGATACGCAGTATTTT,CSAGRQSSGADTQYF
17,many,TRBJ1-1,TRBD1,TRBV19,TGTGCCAGTATTCCCGAGACCCGGGACAGGCTGAACACTGAAGCTTTCTTT,CASIPETRDRLNTEAFF
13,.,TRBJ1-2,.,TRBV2,TGTGCCAGCAGTGAAGAGGGGATCTATGGCTACACCTTC,CASSEEGIYGYTF
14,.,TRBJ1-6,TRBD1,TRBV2,TGTGCCAGCAGCGTACAGGGGTCTGGTTCACCCCTCCACTTT,CASSVQGSGSPLHF
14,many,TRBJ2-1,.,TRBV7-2,TGTGCCAGCAGCTTATCACAGGGTTCCCAGGGCAGGGACTTC,CASSLSQGSQGRDF
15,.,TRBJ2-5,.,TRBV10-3,TGTGCCATCAGTGAGAGGGGGGGGACCGAAGAGACCCAGTACTTC,CAISERGGTEETQYF
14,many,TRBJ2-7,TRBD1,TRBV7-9,TGTGCCAGCAGCTCGACGGGACAGGGCTACGAGCAGTACTTC,CASSSTGQGYEQYF
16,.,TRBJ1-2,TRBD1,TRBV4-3,TGCGCCAGCAGCCCCTCGACAGGGGCAACCTCTTATGGCTACACCTTC,CASSPSTGATSYGYTF
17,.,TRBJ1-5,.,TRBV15,TGTGCCACCAGCAGAGATCGGGATGGGTTTGGGGATCAGCCCCAGCATTTT,CATSRDRDGFGDQPQHF
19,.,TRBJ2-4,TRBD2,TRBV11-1,TGTGCCAGCAGCTTTGGTGGACTAGCGGGGGGGCCGGGCAAAAACATTCAGTACTTC,CASSFGGLAGGPGKNIQYF
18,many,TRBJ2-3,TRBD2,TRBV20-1,TGCAGTGCTAGAGTGAGGCTAGCGGGGGGGCTGGGCACAGATACGCAGTATTTT,CSARVRLAGGLGTDTQYF
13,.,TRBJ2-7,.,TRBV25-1,TGTGCCAGCAGTGACCAGGGCTACTACGAGCAGTACTTC,CASSDQGYYEQYF
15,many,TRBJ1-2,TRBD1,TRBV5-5,TGTGCCAGCAGCTTTGGACAGGGGTTCAACTATGGCTACACCTTC,CASSFGQGFNYGYTF
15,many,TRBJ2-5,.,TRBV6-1,TGTGCCAGCAGTGAAGGACAATCGGCGGAAGAGACCCAGTACTTC,CASSEGQSAEETQYF
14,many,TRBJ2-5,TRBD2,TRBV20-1,TGCAGTGTCACTAAGCGGGGGGGTAGGGAGACCCAGTACTTC,CSVTKRGGRETQYF
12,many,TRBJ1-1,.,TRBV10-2,TGCGCCAGCAGTTTACAGGGAATTGAAGCTTTCTTT,CASSLQGIEAFF
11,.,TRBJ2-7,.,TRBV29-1,TGCAGCGTTGACGGGGCCTACGAGCAGTACTTC,CSVDGAYEQYF
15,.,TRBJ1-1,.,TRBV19,TGTGCCAGTAGTATTGGTCTAGCGGGGGGCACTGAAGCTTTCTTT,CASSIGLAGGTEAFF
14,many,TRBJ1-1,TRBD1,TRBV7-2,TGTGCCAGCAGCTTCCGACAGGGGGGCACTGAAGCTTTCTTT,CASSFRQGGTEAFF
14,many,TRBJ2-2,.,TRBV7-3,TGTGCCAGCAGCTTAACAAGTGTATCCGGGGAGCTGTTTTTT,CASSLTSVSGELFF
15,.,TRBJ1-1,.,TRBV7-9,TGTGCCAGCAGTCCCTCCGGCGCGATGAACACTGAAGCTTTCTTT,CASSPSGAMNTEAFF
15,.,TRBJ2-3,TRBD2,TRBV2,TGTGCCAGCAGTGATTTGCGGGGGGGCCGAGATACGCAGTATTTT,CASSDLRGGRDTQYF
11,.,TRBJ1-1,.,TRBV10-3,TGTGCCATCAGTGAGAGCACTGAAGCTTTCTTT,CAISESTEAFF